The rows below give T cell receptor beta chains drawn from one sample of a study of siplizumab effects on memory and regulatory T cells. TCRdb's table, derived via immunoSEQ multiplex PCR, lists solely in-frame clones and lacks some. The sample yields roughly 50,000 clones, roughly 84% seen once. Sample: naive CD8+ T cells sorted from blood. The receptors here all came from a human donor in good health. Each CDR3 is given with its conserved first and last residue. A D gene is named only where the DNA matches it firmly. Expanded clones are given a class, and other clones once, few, many or no size at all.

>once|TRBD2|TRBJ2-1|TRBV7-9
CASSLYQRETNEQFF
TGTGCCAGCAGCCTTTATCAGCGGGAGACGAATGAGCAGTTCTTC
>NA|NA|TRBJ2-1|TRBV4-1
CASSPIGELVNNEQFF
TGCGCCAGCAGCCCTATCGGGGAGCTCGTCAACAATGAGCAGTTCTTC
>NA|TRBD1|TRBJ2-2|TRBV9
CASSDGTGGINTGELFF
TGTGCCAGCAGCGATGGGACAGGGGGCATTAACACCGGGGAGCTGTTTTTT
>NA|NA|TRBJ1-1|TRBV6-5
CASSYLQEGTEAFF
TGTGCCAGCAGTTACCTACAGGAGGGCACTGAAGCTTTCTTT
>NA|NA|TRBJ2-1|TRBV7-9
CASSPSGSDHNEQFF
TGTGCCAGCAGCCCCTCCGGGTCAGACCACAATGAGCAGTTCTTC
>NA|NA|TRBJ1-1|TRBV9
CASSAMGAEAFF
TGTGCCAGCAGTGCCATGGGCGCTGAAGCTTTCTTT
>NA|NA|TRBJ2-1|TRBV27
CASSLEGVTYNEQFF
TGTGCCAGCAGTTTAGAAGGGGTCACCTACAATGAGCAGTTCTTC
>NA|NA|TRBJ2-7|TRBV6-1
CASADPISYEQYF
TGTGCCAGCGCGGATCCTATCTCCTACGAGCAGTACTTC
>NA|NA|TRBJ2-7|TRBV6-5
CASSERYEQYF
TGTGCCAGCAGTGAAAGATACGAGCAGTACTTC
>NA|NA|TRBJ2-7|TRBV15
CATTGTSLGYEQYF
TGTGCCACCACCGGGACATCCTTGGGTTACGAGCAGTACTTC
>NA|NA|TRBJ1-6|TRBV5-6
CASSQSTNSPLHF
TGTGCCAGCAGCCAGAGTACGAATTCACCCCTCCACTTT
>once|NA|TRBJ2-1|TRBV5-6
CASSLPSGPSSYNEQFF
TGTGCCAGCAGCTTGCCCAGCGGGCCGTCCTCCTACAATGAGCAGTTCTTC
>few|NA|TRBJ1-1|TRBV7-9
CASSLGWAEAFF
TGTGCCAGCAGCTTAGGTTGGGCTGAAGCTTTCTTT
>NA|NA|TRBJ1-1|TRBV11-2
CASSFYPQGGGDTEAFF
TGTGCCAGCAGCTTCTACCCACAGGGCGGGGGGGACACTGAAGCTTTCTTT
>few|NA|TRBJ1-2|TRBV6-5
CASSYSASNYGYTF
TGTGCCAGCAGTTACTCTGCTAGTAACTATGGCTACACCTTC
>NA|TRBD2|TRBJ2-3|TRBV2
CASSGLAGGSTDTQYF
TGTGCCAGCAGTGGACTAGCGGGAGGGAGCACAGATACGCAGTATTTT
>NA|NA|TRBJ1-3|TRBV5-5
CASSRVGSSGNTIYF
TGTGCCAGCAGCCGGGTCGGAAGCTCTGGAAACACCATATATTTT
>few|TRBD1|TRBJ1-2|TRBV7-9
CASSLAQGSSHGYTF
TGTGCCAGCAGCTTAGCACAGGGGTCATCGCATGGCTACACCTTC
>NA|TRBD1|TRBJ2-3|TRBV7-7
CAGCSTGITDTQYF
TGTGCTGGGTGTTCGACAGGGATCACAGATACGCAGTATTTT
>NA|NA|TRBJ1-4|TRBV6-6
CASRHVGEKLFF
TGTGCCAGCAGACACGTAGGTGAAAAACTGTTTTTT
>NA|NA|TRBJ2-7|TRBV27
CASSLSPGYYEQYF
TGTGCCAGCAGTTTATCTCCAGGGTACTACGAGCAGTACTTC
>NA|NA|TRBJ1-5|TRBV5-5
CASSFHPYSNQPQHF
TGTGCCAGCAGCTTTCACCCATATAGCAATCAGCCCCAGCATTTT
>NA|TRBD2|TRBJ2-1|TRBV6-4
CASSDSPASGSDINEQFF
TGTGCCAGCAGTGACAGTCCGGCGAGCGGGAGTGATATAAATGAGCAGTTCTTC
>NA|NA|TRBJ1-1|TRBV4-1
CASSQEGAGNTEAFF
TGCGCCAGCAGCCAAGAGGGGGCAGGGAACACTGAAGCTTTCTTT
>NA|TRBD2|TRBJ2-3|TRBV9
CASSVLAGITDTQYF
TGTGCCAGCAGCGTACTAGCGGGGATCACAGATACGCAGTATTTT
>NA|TRBD1|TRBJ2-7|TRBV7-9
CASSPSRTGGSYEQYF
TGTGCCAGCAGCCCCTCTAGGACAGGGGGTTCCTACGAGCAGTACTTC
>NA|TRBD1|TRBJ2-7|TRBV7-9
CASSLPGQPSYEQYF
TGTGCCAGCAGCTTACCGGGACAGCCGTCCTACGAGCAGTACTTC
>NA|NA|TRBJ2-3|TRBV5-1
CASSSRDSTDTQYF
TGCGCCAGCAGCTCCCGGGACTCCACAGATACGCAGTATTTT
>NA|NA|TRBJ1-3|TRBV2
CASDLGGGSGNTIYF
TGTGCCAGCGATTTGGGAGGAGGGTCTGGAAACACCATATATTTT
>NA|NA|TRBJ2-2|TRBV11-2
CASSLSGENTGELFF
TGTGCCAGCAGCTTATCAGGGGAGAACACCGGGGAGCTGTTTTTT
>NA|NA|TRBJ1-1|TRBV19
CASSAGRYTEAFF
TGTGCCAGTAGTGCAGGCAGGTACACTGAAGCTTTCTTT
>once|NA|TRBJ2-7|TRBV5-6
CASSLAGEGEEEQYF
TGTGCCAGCAGCTTGGCAGGGGAAGGGGAGGAGGAGCAGTACTTC
>NA|NA|TRBJ2-7|TRBV6-1
CASSEDRYEQYF
TGTGCCAGCAGCGAAGACAGGTACGAGCAGTACTTC
>NA|TRBD1|TRBJ1-1|TRBV6-1
CASSEFGVRGFTEAFF
TGTGCCAGCAGTGAGTTTGGTGTCAGGGGGTTCACTGAAGCTTTCTTT
>NA|NA|TRBJ2-5|TRBV13
CASSLGQGETQYF
TGTGCCAGCAGCTTAGGCCAAGGAGAGACCCAGTACTTC
>NA|NA|TRBJ1-5|TRBV6-6
CASSYSGVGQPQHF
TGTGCCAGCAGTTACTCGGGGGTCGGTCAGCCCCAGCATTTT
>NA|NA|TRBJ1-2|TRBV27
CATGLSHNYGYTF
TGTGCCACTGGACTGAGCCATAACTATGGCTACACCTTC
>few|NA|TRBJ1-5|TRBV6-1
CASSEGQLSNQPQHF
TGTGCCAGCAGTGAAGGCCAGCTTAGCAATCAGCCCCAGCATTTT
>NA|NA|TRBJ1-2|TRBV9
CASSEGVTTTYGYTF
TGTGCCAGCAGCGAGGGGGTGACAACCACCTATGGCTACACCTTC
>NA|NA|TRBJ2-1|TRBV6-5
CASSYGGNEQFF
TGTGCCAGCAGTTATGGGGGGAATGAGCAGTTCTTC
>NA|NA|TRBJ1-1|TRBV19
CASERGGTEAFF
TGTGCCAGCGAACGGGGGGGTACTGAAGCTTTCTTT
>NA|NA|TRBJ2-6|TRBV5-1
CASSDGTTHGANVLTF
TGCGCCAGCAGCGATGGGACAACGCACGGGGCCAACGTCCTGACTTTC
>NA|TRBD1|TRBJ2-7|TRBV5-4
CASSLDRGLYEQYF
TGTGCCAGCAGCTTGGACAGGGGGCTGTACGAGCAGTACTTC
>NA|NA|TRBJ1-1|TRBV5-1
CASSFRPDEAFF
TGCGCCAGCAGCTTTAGGCCAGATGAAGCTTTCTTT
>NA|NA|TRBJ2-3|TRBV5-1
CASSFRLDTDTQYF
TGCGCCAGCAGCTTTCGACTGGACACAGATACGCAGTATTTT
>NA|NA|TRBJ2-4|TRBV27
CASSTPGPLAKNIQYF
TGTGCCAGCAGTACACCGGGTCCCTTAGCCAAAAACATTCAGTACTTC
>NA|NA|TRBJ2-2|TRBV6-1
CASSEAWVASQGTGELFF
TGTGCCAGCAGTGAAGCGTGGGTAGCGTCTCAGGGGACCGGGGAGCTGTTTTTT
>few|TRBD2|TRBJ2-7|TRBV27
CASSGPSGDPYEQYF
TGTGCCAGCAGTGGACCCAGCGGGGATCCCTACGAGCAGTACTTC
>once|NA|TRBJ2-1|TRBV18
CASSGLINEQFF
TGTGCCAGCTCGGGACTGATCAATGAGCAGTTCTTC
>few|NA|TRBJ1-1|TRBV19
CATEGAEAFF
TGTGCCACCGAGGGGGCTGAAGCTTTCTTT
>NA|NA|TRBJ2-3|TRBV2
CASRQRDTQYF
TGTGCCAGCAGGCAACGAGATACGCAGTATTTT
>NA|NA|TRBJ1-4|TRBV9
CASSVGWGNEKLFF
TGTGCCAGCAGCGTGGGATGGGGGAATGAAAAACTGTTTTTT